Listed below are T cell receptor beta chains from one sample, sequenced in a study of shared clonotypes between healthy human individuals. The table came from immunoSEQ multiplex PCR; TCRdb's copy has only in-frame clones and leaves some out. The sample lists 300,000 to 350,000 clones; roughly 80% were seen once. Sequencing input: memory CD4+ T cells sorted from blood. The receptor source for this set is a man under 40 in good health. CDR3s leave out the opening cysteine and the closing phenylalanine or tryptophan.

ASSVDAGSNQPQH	13	TRBV9	TRBJ1-5
ASSATGVQNTEAF	13	TRBV9	TRBJ1-1
ATRKTGVVDTQY	12	TRBV19	TRBJ2-3
ASDSYNSNQPQH	12	TRBV6-1	TRBJ1-5
ASSPKRADTQY	11	TRBV11-3	TRBJ2-3
ASSGGQVGAGIYNEQF	16	TRBV6-1	TRBJ2-1
ASSHIRGGTANYGYT	15	TRBV19	TRBJ1-2
ASSERDTQY	9	TRBV6-6	TRBJ2-3
ASSLSQGTQPQH	12	TRBV7-2	TRBJ1-5
ASSPLAGVYNEQF	13	TRBV7-2	TRBJ2-1
ASSLTGVGEQY	11	TRBV7-7	TRBJ2-7
ASSPQTDSYNEQF	13	TRBV11-3	TRBJ2-1
ASSLGGDSYGYT	12	TRBV7-8	TRBJ1-2
ASSFDGPSYNEQF	13	TRBV5-1	TRBJ2-1
ASSSGGMGQPQH	12	TRBV7-9	TRBJ1-5
ASSLALAVTDTQY	13	TRBV7-9	TRBJ2-3
AIRASGTNNEQF	12	TRBV10-3	TRBJ2-1
ASSSLTQGFAQF	12	TRBV28	TRBJ2-1
ANAASGRSEQF	11	TRBV7-9	TRBJ2-1
ASSVPGFGNQPQH	13	TRBV19	TRBJ1-5
ASSPWTEINYGYT	13	TRBV5-1	TRBJ1-2
ASSLGGIALSTDTQY	15	TRBV13	TRBJ2-3
ASSSIDSTDTQY	12	TRBV6-6	TRBJ2-3
ASSPGEAGELF	11	TRBV7-7	TRBJ2-2
ASSLGQQGAQY	11	TRBV5-1	TRBJ2-7
ASSALAGGPSKEQF	14	TRBV10-1	TRBJ2-1
ASSEGTSSSTDTQY	14	TRBV25-1	TRBJ2-3
ASSSRFSSYEQY	12	TRBV5-4	TRBJ2-7
AISERTSGSLGTQY	14	TRBV10-3	TRBJ2-3
ASISRLGLYEQY	12	TRBV27	TRBJ2-7
ASSQDRLASTGELF	14	TRBV4-3	TRBJ2-2
ATSRVNTDTQY	11	TRBV15	TRBJ2-3
ASSPLGLAGDTQY	13	TRBV5-1	TRBJ2-3
ASSLYLATQY	10	TRBV7-9	TRBJ2-3
ASRPGQGGPGELF	13	TRBV7-6	TRBJ2-2
ASSISGRSGELF	12	TRBV5-4	TRBJ2-2
ASSPRGAGQGPNYGYT	16	TRBV21-1	TRBJ1-2